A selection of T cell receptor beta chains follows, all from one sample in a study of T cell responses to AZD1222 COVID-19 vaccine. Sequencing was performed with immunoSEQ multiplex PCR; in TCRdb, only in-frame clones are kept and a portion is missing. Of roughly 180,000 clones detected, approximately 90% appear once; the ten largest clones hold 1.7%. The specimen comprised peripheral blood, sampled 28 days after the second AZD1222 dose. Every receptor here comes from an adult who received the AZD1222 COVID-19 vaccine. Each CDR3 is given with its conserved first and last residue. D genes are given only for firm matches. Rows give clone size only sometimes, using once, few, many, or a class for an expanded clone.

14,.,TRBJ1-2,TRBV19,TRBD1,TGTGCCAGTAGTCGTTGGACAGGGAACTATGGCTACACCTTC,CASSRWTGNYGYTF
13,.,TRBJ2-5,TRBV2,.,TGTGCCAGCAGTGTAATCGGAGGAGAGACCCAGTACTTC,CASSVIGGETQYF
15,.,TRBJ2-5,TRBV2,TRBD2,TGTGCCAGCAGTGAACGGCGACTAGCAATGGAGACCCAGTACTTC,CASSERRLAMETQYF
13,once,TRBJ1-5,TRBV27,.,TGTGCCAGCAGTTTAGCGGGAGGACAGCCCCAGCATTTT,CASSLAGGQPQHF
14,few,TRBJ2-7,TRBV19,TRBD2,TGTGCCAGTAGTACCGGGACTAGCGTCTACGAGCAGTACTTC,CASSTGTSVYEQYF
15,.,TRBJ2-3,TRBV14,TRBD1,TGTGCCAGCAGCCAGCGGACAGGGGGCACAGATACGCAGTATTTT,CASSQRTGGTDTQYF
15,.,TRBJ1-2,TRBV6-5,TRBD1,TGTGCCAGCACCACAAACAGGGGCGGAACTAATGGCTACACCTTC,CASTTNRGGTNGYTF
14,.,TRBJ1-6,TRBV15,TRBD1,TGTGCCACCAGCAGAGATGGGACAGGTTCACCCCTCCACTTT,CATSRDGTGSPLHF
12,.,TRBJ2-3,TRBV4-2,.,TGTGCCAGCAACTCCGATACAGATACGCAGTATTTT,CASNSDTDTQYF
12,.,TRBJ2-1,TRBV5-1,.,TGCGCCAGCAGCTTGGCCGCGGGCCAGCAGTTCTTC,CASSLAAGQQFF
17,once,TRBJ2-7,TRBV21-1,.,TGTGCCAGCAGCAAAGCTTTAGGTGGGGTCAGCTCCTACGAGCAGTACTTC,CASSKALGGVSSYEQYF
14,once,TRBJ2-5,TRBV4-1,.,TGCGCCAGCAGCCAAACACGCGTCCGAGAGACCCAGTACTTC,CASSQTRVRETQYF
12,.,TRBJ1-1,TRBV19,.,TGTGCCAGTAGTATGGGACGGACTGAAGCTTTCTTT,CASSMGRTEAFF
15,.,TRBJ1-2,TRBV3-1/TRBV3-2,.,TGTGCCAGCAGCCCCCCCCTCTGCGGGACGAGGGGCTACACCTTC,CASSPPLCGTRGYTF
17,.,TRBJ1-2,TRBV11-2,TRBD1,TGTGCCAGCAGCTTACGGTCAGGGGGTTTCCCTAACTATGGCTACACCTTC,CASSLRSGGFPNYGYTF
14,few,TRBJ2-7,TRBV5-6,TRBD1,TGTGCCAGCAGCATGGGACAGGGAGGCCTCGAGCAGTACTTC,CASSMGQGGLEQYF
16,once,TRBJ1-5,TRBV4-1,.,TGCGCCAGCAGCCAAGATGAAAGGATTAGCAATCAGCCCCAGCATTTT,CASSQDERISNQPQHF
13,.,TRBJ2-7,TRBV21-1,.,TGTGCCAGCAGCGCGCGACAGTACTACGAGCAGTACTTC,CASSARQYYEQYF
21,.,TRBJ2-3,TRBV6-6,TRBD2,TGTGCCAGCAGCAAAAGACCACAAAAAAAATCGGGACTAGCGGGAGCAGATACGCAGTATTTT,CASSKRPQKKSGLAGADTQYF
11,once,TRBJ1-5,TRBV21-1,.,TGTGCCAGCAGCTTGGGTCAGCCCCAGCATTTT,CASSLGQPQHF
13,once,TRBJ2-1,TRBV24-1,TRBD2,TGTGCCACCAGTGACGGACTAGCGGGAGCGCAGTTCTTC,CATSDGLAGAQFF
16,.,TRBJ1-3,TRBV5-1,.,TGCGCCAGCAGCTTGGCCACCGGACAGTCTGGAAACACCATATATTTT,CASSLATGQSGNTIYF
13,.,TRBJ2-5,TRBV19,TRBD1,TGTGCCAGTAGTAGGACAGGGCAAGAGACCCAGTACTTC,CASSRTGQETQYF
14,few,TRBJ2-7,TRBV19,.,TGTGCCAGTAGTGTGGCAGGCTACTCCTACGAGCAGTACTTC,CASSVAGYSYEQYF